This T cell receptor (beta chain) was sequenced for a study of blood T cell repertoires in COVID-19. Per the original methods: How many nucleated cells were present was estimated from reference gene primer amplification. Method: immunoSEQ multiplex PCR; TCRdb's copy keeps in-frame clones and lacks some. D and trimming come from the DNA, and the V and J calls and clone size come from that table. Of some 200,000 clones in the sample, roughly 85% were seen once. V was cut by 4 bases and J by 5 bases, with 14 bases left in between. In germline, CDR1 is SGHVS, CDR2 FQNEAQ. The CDR3 consists of 15 residues.

Sequenced: peripheral blood. This TCR was sampled from a woman in her seventies with COVID-19, enrolled during active disease. The chain couples TRBV7-8 to TRBJ1-4; D is ambiguous. The CDR3 region has the DNA TGTGCCAGCAGCTGGGGAGCAGGACGGAATGAAAAACTGTTTTTT. This codes for CASSWGAGRNEKLFF.